This TCR beta chain was found in a study of cytomegalovirus exposure and HLA in healthy donors. The CDR3 totals 13 residues. From germline, CDR1 is LNHNV and CDR2 YYDKDF (reference sequence). Trimming took off 6 bases at V and 4 bases at J, with 10 bases between the two ends. The repertoire was sequenced with immunoSEQ multiplex PCR; TCRdb's copy has only in-frame clones and lacks some. The profile covers approximately 160,000 clones, with about 90% appearing a single time and about 2.9% taken by the ten largest. Source material: PBMCs. The chain joins TRBV15 to TRBJ1-3; D is unresolved. This receptor was obtained from a woman younger than 30 in good health and CMV-seropositive. The CDR3 coding sequence is TGTGCCACCAGTAGAATGGCAGGAAACACCATATATTTT. Translating gives CATSRMAGNTIYF.